These 15 T cell receptor beta chains came from one sample sequenced in a study of OX40 agonist ivuxolimab in advanced cancers. Method: immunoSEQ multiplex PCR; TCRdb's copy keeps in-frame clones and lacks some. Of more than 20,000 clones listed, 70% to 90% are singletons. This sample comprised CD4+ or CD8+ T cells sorted from blood, obtained in a trial of the OX40 agonist ivuxolimab. All receptors derive from an adult with an advanced solid tumor such as melanoma, head and neck, liver or kidney cancer.

The chain has TRBV27 and TRBJ2-7, with 7 bases aligning to TRBD2. CDR3 length: 13 amino acids. Germline V lookup: CDR1 MNHEY, CDR2 SMNVEV (reference sequence). The V segment lost 2 bases and the J segment 4 bases; nucleotides outside the gene matches: 2. CDR3 nucleotide sequence: TGTGCCAGCAGTTTAGCGGGGGTTTACGAGCAGTACTTC. It translates to CASSLAGVYEQYF.

This chain joins TRBV2 and TRBJ2-5; TRBD1 aligns across 8 bases. In germline, CDR1 is SNHLY, CDR2 FYNNEI. V gave up 6 bases and J gave up 0 bases; unmatched junction bases: 6. This CDR3 is built from 15 residues. The DNA for the CDR3 is TGTGCCAGCAGCGAACCGGACAGGGACCAAGAGACCCAGTACTTC. This gives the protein CASSEPDRDQETQYF.

In this sample, this clone turned up a few times. V gene TRBV7-6 combines with J gene TRBJ2-7; D unclear. CDR3 length equals 12 residues. Trimming removed 3 bases at V and 7 bases at J, with 10 bases between. CDR1 SGHVS and CDR2 FNYEAQ come from the germline V gene. The CDR3 protein is CASSLGEGEQYF. CDR3 DNA sequence: TGTGCCAGCAGCTTGGGTGAAGGAGAGCAGTACTTC.

This chain links TRBV5-1 with TRBJ1-3, with unresolved D. Germline lookup yields CDR1 SGHRS and CDR2 YFSETQ. The CDR3 contains 15 residues. V lost 4 bases and J 2 bases, leaving 13 bases between the germline ends. CDR3 loop: CASSPTSGAGNTIYF. Written as DNA, the CDR3 is TGCGCCAGCAGCCCCACAAGCGGGGCTGGAAACACCATATATTTT.

The chain uses TRBV2 and TRBJ2-5, with D perhaps given as TRBD1 or TRBD2 (6 bases each). Germline lookup yields CDR1 SNHLY and CDR2 FYNNEI. The CDR3 has 16 amino acids. Trimming left V 4 bases short and J 3 bases short, with 18 bases between. The CDR3 DNA reads as TGTGCCAGCAGTGGCAGGGGAGACCCGGGGGAAGAGACCCAGTACTTC. Protein: CASSGRGDPGEETQYF. Variable domain in full (rest from reference TRBV2 and TRBJ2-5): EPEVTQTPSHQVTQMGQEVILRCVPISNHLYFYWYRQILGQKVEFLVSFYNNEISEKSEIFDDQFSVERPDGSNFTLKIRSTKLEDSAMYFCASSGRGDPGEETQYFGPGTRLLVL.

The V gene is TRBV5-1, the J gene TRBJ2-7; D is uncertain. Germline V gene lookup returns CDR1 SGHRS and CDR2 YFSETQ. The ends were cut back, 0 bases at V and 3 bases at J, with 1 base in the middle. The CDR3 is 11 residues long. The CDR3 protein is CASSLGYEQYF. The CDR3 DNA reads TGCGCCAGCAGCTTGGGCTACGAGCAGTACTTC.

This rearrangement joins TRBV28 to TRBJ2-1, with 8 bases identical to TRBD2. Germline V gene sequence: CDR1 MDHEN, CDR2 SYDVKM. Losses at the gene ends were 4 bases for V and 7 bases for J; bases not matched to a gene: 9. The CDR3 sequence is 15 residues long. CDR3 sequence reads: CASSSLGGRKNEQFF. CDR3 in DNA: TGTGCCAGCAGTTCACTTGGCGGGAGGAAAAATGAGCAGTTCTTC.

The rearrangement links TRBV4-1 to TRBJ2-3; tentative D call: TRBD1 (5 bases). The CDR3 covers 17 residues. Germline V gene lookup returns CDR1 MGHRA and CDR2 YSYEKL. V lost 3 bases, J lost 0 bases, and 16 bases lay in between. Here the CDR3 DNA reads TGCGCCAGCAGCCAGTCGGCAGGGCCCACTAGCACAGATACGCAGTATTTT. Translated, it gives CASSQSAGPTSTDTQYF.

J is TRBJ2-7 and V is TRBV10-3; TRBD2 might be the D (6 bases). The CDR3 contains 12 residues. The germline V and J ends were trimmed by 11 bases and 4 bases, with 15 bases remaining between them. CDR1 and CDR2 from the germline V gene are ENHRY and SYGVKD. In DNA, the CDR3 is TGTGCCGGGGGAGGAGGGCGTTACGAGCAGTACTTC. Amino acids: CAGGGGRYEQYF.

This chain uses TRBV10-2 with TRBJ2-3; TRBD2 matches 11 bases. Germline V lookup: CDR1 WSHSY, CDR2 SAAADI. V lost 9 bases to trimming and J lost 3 bases; unmatched junction nucleotides: 5. The CDR3 runs to 14 residues. This chain's CDR3 is CASGLAGSTDTQYF. CDR3 coding DNA: TGCGCCAGTGGACTAGCGGGCAGTACAGATACGCAGTATTTT.

The V call is TRBV29-1, the J call TRBJ1-2; TRBD1 is a possible D gene (6 bases). The V end lost 4 bases, the J end lost 4 bases, and 19 bases lay between the germline ends. Germline V CDR1 and CDR2: SQVTM, ANQGSEA. The CDR3 is 15 amino acids. The DNA of the CDR3 is TGCAGCGTTGCCCCACTCCCAGGGGTGGCCTATGGCTACACCTTC. As protein: CSVAPLPGVAYGYTF. Using reference TRBV29-1 and TRBJ1-2 for the parts outside the CDR3, the full variable domain is SAVISQKPSRDICQRGTSLTIQCQVDSQVTMMFWYRQQPGQSLTLIATANQGSEATYESGFVIDKFPISRPNLTFSTLTVSNMSPEDSSIYLCSVAPLPGVAYGYTFGSGTRLTVV.

DNA for the CDR3: TGTGCCAGCAGCTCAACTCCGGGCCTACAAGAGACCCAGTACTTC. This translates into CASSSTPGLQETQYF. The chain employs TRBV11-2 and TRBJ2-5; D gene unclear. Between the trimmed V and J ends, which lost 4 bases and 2 bases, there was a span of 14 bases. This CDR3 is 15 amino acids long. Germline CDR1 and CDR2: SGHAT and FQNNGV.

CDR3 DNA sequence: TGTGCCAGCAGCTTATTAATTGCAGATACGCAGTATTTT. Translated: CASSLLIADTQYF. V and J are TRBV7-6 and TRBJ2-3, with D unresolved. Germline assignment: CDR1 SGHVS and CDR2 FNYEAQ. V was cut by 2 bases and J by 4 bases, with 7 bases left in between. This CDR3 has 13 residues.

The gene calls are TRBV4-2 and TRBJ2-7, with TRBD1 matching 8 bases. In germline, CDR1 is LGHNA, CDR2 YNFKEQ. The CDR3 has 15 residues. Unmatched junction bases numbered 2, after V lost 1 base and J lost 0 bases. CDR3 nucleotides: TGTGCCAGCAGCCAAGTGGACAGGGCCTCCTACGAGCAGTACTTC. It specifies CASSQVDRASYEQYF.

This chain links TRBV7-2 with TRBJ2-3; the match to TRBD1 covers 8 bases. This CDR3 has 17 amino acids. Looked up from germline, CDR1 is SGHTA and CDR2 is FQGNSA. The J segment lost 5 bases and the V segment lost 1 base, leaving 11 bases of the junction unmatched. The chain's CDR3 is CASSLGKIGQGKDTQYF. The CDR3 nucleotides are TGTGCCAGCAGCTTAGGGAAAATCGGACAGGGAAAAGATACGCAGTATTTT.